These 20 T cell receptor beta chains were sequenced from one sample in a study of STAT5B mutations in CD4+ large granular lymphocyte leukemia. Method: immunoSEQ multiplex PCR; TCRdb's copy keeps in-frame clones and lacks some. The sample holds tens of thousands of clones, about four fifths seen once. The material sequenced was CD4+ T cells from blood buffy coats. All receptors derive from a human donor in good health.

This chain links TRBV11-3 with TRBJ2-3, with 7 bases identical to TRBD2. The CDR3 is 14 residues long. Germline trimming cut 3 bases from V and 2 bases from J; bases unmatched to any gene: 2. Per the germline V gene, CDR1 is SGHNT and CDR2 is YENEEA. This CDR3 reads CASSLSGTTDTQYF. The CDR3 DNA reads as TGTGCCAGCAGCTTGAGCGGGACCACAGATACGCAGTATTTT.

The chain couples TRBV19 to TRBJ1-3, with D tentatively TRBD1 (5 bases). Trimming stripped 3 bases from V and 4 bases from J, with 13 bases between. Germline V CDR1 and CDR2: LNHDA, SQIVND (reference sequence). The CDR3 extends over 15 amino acids. The CDR3, as DNA: TGTGCCAGTAGTATTAGATGGGGGGACGGAAACACCATATATTTT. Its translation is CASSIRWGDGNTIYF.

This clone was detected only once. The chain uses TRBV7-9 and TRBJ2-1, with 7 nucleotides matching TRBD2. Germline V gene sequence: CDR1 SEHNR, CDR2 FQNEAQ (reference sequence). This CDR3 comprises 13 residues. The ends lost 1 base at V and 9 bases at J; junction bases unmatched: 3. The CDR3 is CASSLGASGEQFF. In DNA, the CDR3 is TGTGCCAGCAGCTTAGGGGCTAGCGGTGAGCAGTTCTTC.

This clone was picked up a small number of times. CDR3 sequence: CASSAQGKGQPQHF. The CDR3 region has the DNA TGTGCCAGCAGCGCACAGGGTAAAGGTCAGCCCCAGCATTTT. The chain carries TRBV2 and TRBJ1-5; a weak D match, TRBD1 (6 bases). The CDR3 is 14 amino acids. V lost 6 bases and J 6 bases, leaving 15 bases between the germline ends. The germline V gene encodes CDR1 SNHLY and CDR2 FYNNEI.

This clone was seen more than once but under ten times. The V call is TRBV30, the J call TRBJ1-5; 7 bases are shared with TRBD1. This CDR3 spans 15 amino acids. J gave up 0 bases and V 3 bases, and 5 bases lay outside the gene matches. CDR1 is GTSNPN and CDR2 is SVGIG in the germline V gene (reference sequence). The CDR3 reads CAWRSRQGSNQPQHF. CDR3 in DNA: TGTGCCTGGAGAAGTCGACAGGGTAGCAATCAGCCCCAGCATTTT.

V gene TRBV19 combines with J gene TRBJ1-5; the D is unclear. V was pared by 6 bases and J by 3 bases, with 15 bases between. Germline V gene lookup returns CDR1 LNHDA and CDR2 SQIVND (reference sequence). The CDR3 loop spans 15 amino acids. This chain's CDR3 is CASRLDGSFNQPQHF. In DNA, the CDR3 is TGTGCCAGTAGACTCGACGGCAGTTTCAATCAGCCCCAGCATTTT.

This chain links TRBV2 with TRBJ1-1, with 10 positions matching TRBD1. The CDR3 covers 15 residues. Germline V gene sequence: CDR1 SNHLY, CDR2 FYNNEI. The ends lost 7 bases at V and 4 bases at J; junction bases unmatched: 9. As DNA, the CDR3 is TGTGCCAGCATCACCGGGACAGGGGTTGTCACTGAAGCTTTCTTT. Its translation is CASITGTGVVTEAFF. Supplemented by reference TRBV2 and TRBJ1-1, the full variable domain reads EPEVTQTPSHQVTQMGQEVILRCVPISNHLYFYWYRQILGQKVEFLVSFYNNEISEKSEIFDDQFSVERPDGSNFTLKIRSTKLEDSAMYFCASITGTGVVTEAFFGQGTRLTVV.

The CDR3 here is CASSSSGSAYNEQFF. CDR3 sequence (DNA): TGTGCCAGCAGCTCTAGCGGGAGCGCCTACAATGAGCAGTTCTTC. This sequence joins TRBV5-6 and TRBJ2-1; 10 bases fit TRBD2. The length of the CDR3 is 15 residues. The V and J ends lost 3 bases and 2 bases, in that order; junction bases with no gene match: 2. Germline CDR1 and CDR2: SGHDT and YYEEEE.

This clone was seen a few times. The J gene is TRBJ1-1, the V gene TRBV5-4; TRBD1 might be the D (5 bases). The CDR3 contains 12 residues. Germline CDR1 is SGHNT and CDR2 is YYREEE (reference sequence). V lost 1 base, J lost 7 bases, and 8 bases lay in between. The CDR3 nucleotides are TGTGCCAGCAGCTTGCGGGGGATTGAAGCTTTCTTT. It codes for CASSLRGIEAFF.

The rearrangement uses TRBV7-8 and TRBJ2-7; the D gene is possibly TRBD1 (6 bases). Germline V CDR1 and CDR2: SGHVS, FQNEAQ. Trimming shortened V by 7 bases and J by 2 bases, and 18 bases separated the two germline ends. This CDR3 has 15 residues. CDR3 residues: CASNPERTAAYEQYF. The CDR3 DNA follows: TGTGCCAGCAACCCCGAGCGGACAGCAGCCTACGAGCAGTACTTC.

This chain links TRBV4-1 with TRBJ2-1; 7 nucleotides align to TRBD1. Per germline, CDR1 MGHRA and CDR2 YSYEKL. This CDR3 is built from 15 residues. The J segment lost 1 base and the V segment lost 5 bases, leaving 5 bases of the junction unmatched. In DNA, the CDR3 is TGCGCCAGCAGCGATAGACAGGGTTCCTACAATGAGCAGTTCTTC. It codes for CASSDRQGSYNEQFF.

This clone came up a few times. V usage is TRBV29-1 and J usage is TRBJ1-1; 8 bases line up with TRBD1. V dropped 6 bases and J dropped 3; count of bases not matched to a gene: 6. The germline gives CDR1 SQVTM, CDR2 ANQGSEA. The CDR3 sequence is 13 residues long. CDR3 sequence reads: CSVEQGGDTEAFF. Written as DNA, the CDR3 is TGCAGCGTGGAACAGGGGGGGGACACTGAAGCTTTCTTT.

This chain links TRBV28 with TRBJ1-2; D is unresolved. This CDR3 contains 13 residues. Trimming cost V 5 bases and J 1 base, with 8 bases left between them. Looked up from germline, CDR1 is MDHEN and CDR2 is SYDVKM. CDR3 residues: CASSPSFNYGYTF. CDR3 coding DNA: TGTGCCAGCAGTCCCTCCTTTAACTATGGCTACACCTTC.

The V gene is TRBV2, the J gene TRBJ2-3; 8 nucleotides line up with TRBD2. The junction had 8 bases not matched to a gene; V was cut back by 6 bases and J by 0 bases. This CDR3 spans 16 amino acids. Germline CDR1 is SNHLY and CDR2 is FYNNEI. CDR3 loop: CASSRQGLGSTDTQYF. The CDR3 coding sequence is TGTGCCAGCAGCCGGCAGGGACTAGGGAGCACAGATACGCAGTATTTT. The full variable domain, its missing parts supplied by reference TRBV2 and TRBJ2-3, is EPEVTQTPSHQVTQMGQEVILRCVPISNHLYFYWYRQILGQKVEFLVSFYNNEISEKSEIFDDQFSVERPDGSNFTLKIRSTKLEDSAMYFCASSRQGLGSTDTQYFGPGTRLTVL.

The chain combines TRBV18 with TRBJ1-5; no firm D call. The V gene lost 10 bases and the J gene lost 0 bases, with 10 bases spanning the gap. Germline values: CDR1 KGHSH, CDR2 LQKENI. The CDR3 runs to 13 residues. The CDR3 here is CATTKDSNQPQHF. In nucleotides, the CDR3 is TGTGCCACCACAAAGGATAGCAATCAGCCCCAGCATTTT.

The chain links TRBV2 to TRBJ2-7, with 7 positions matching TRBD1. After removal of 5 bases from V and 5 bases from J, the junction contained 12 bases not matched to a gene. This CDR3 is 15 amino acids long. From germline, CDR1 is SNHLY and CDR2 FYNNEI. CDR3 sequence reads: CASSYRQGGLDEQYF. The CDR3 region has the DNA TGTGCCAGCAGTTACCGACAGGGTGGTCTCGACGAGCAGTACTTC.

This clone was observed a single time. The chain recombines TRBV20-1 with TRBJ2-1; D unclear. V was trimmed by 3 bases and J by 8 bases, leaving 8 bases between them. Germline V gene data show CDR1 as DFQATT and CDR2 as SNEGSKA (reference sequence). This CDR3 has 11 amino acids. CDR3 DNA: TGCAGTGCTAGTCAAGTGGATGAGCAGTTCTTC. Protein product: CSASQVDEQFF.

V is TRBV9 and J is TRBJ1-2, with no clear D. V was trimmed by 0 bases and J by 1 base, leaving 4 bases between them. The CDR3 sequence is 13 residues long. Germline V gives CDR1 SGDLS, CDR2 YYNGEE. The CDR3 region has the DNA TGTGCCAGCAGCGTAGACCTTAACTATGGCTACACCTTC. Protein sequence: CASSVDLNYGYTF.

The chain links TRBV10-1 to TRBJ2-1, with D possibly being TRBD2 (6 bases). Trimming left V 2 bases short and J 10 bases short, with 18 bases between. Germline loops: CDR1 WNHNN, CDR2 SYGVQD (reference sequence). The CDR3 loop spans 15 amino acids. CDR3 amino acids: CASSEQTIGTVEQFF. CDR3 DNA: TGCGCCAGCAGTGAGCAGACTATCGGGACTGTAGAGCAGTTCTTC.

The chain links TRBV30 to TRBJ1-5, with TRBD1 identical over 8 bases. V lost 1 base to trimming and J lost 3 bases; unmatched junction nucleotides: 2. Per the germline V gene, CDR1 is GTSNPN and CDR2 is SVGIG (reference sequence). The length of the CDR3 is 14 residues. The CDR3 region has the DNA TGTGCCTGGAGTGGACAGGGGTCCAATCAGCCCCAGCATTTT. It encodes CAWSGQGSNQPQHF.